The 8 T cell receptor beta chains below all came from one sample that was sequenced in a study of T cells after posttransplantation cyclophosphamide. The assay was immunoSEQ multiplex PCR, and TCRdb's table has in-frame clones only and misses some. The repertoire includes 650 to 900 clones, around 76% of them detected once, and 24% sits in the top ten. A marrow graft followed busulfan-fludarabine conditioning, with cyclophosphamide on days +3 and +4. The sample here was CD4+ T cells sorted from blood, taken after an allogeneic stem cell transplant with post-transplant cyclophosphamide. The receptors derive from a female patient aged 25-40 years who received an allogeneic stem cell transplant from a related donor, was CMV-positive, and had no GVHD. Some T cells may be graft donor cells.

This clone was observed a handful of times. The chain couples TRBV6-6 to TRBJ1-1, with 7 bases lining up with TRBD1. The CDR3 loop spans 15 amino acids. CDR1 and CDR2 from the germline V gene are MNHNY and SVGAGI (reference sequence). J was trimmed by 3 bases and V by 2 bases; bases with no gene match: 6. The DNA for the CDR3 is TGTGCCAGCAGTTACCCTAACAGGGGTTACACTGAAGCTTTCTTT. This translates into CASSYPNRGYTEAFF.

The gene calls are TRBV7-9 and TRBJ2-7, with 12 bases identical to TRBD1. After removal of 5 bases from V and 0 bases from J, the junction contained 11 bases not matched to a gene. Germline-derived CDR1 and CDR2 are SEHNR and FQNEAQ (reference sequence). The CDR3 is 18 amino acids. CDR3 loop: CASSPTPGQGANSYEQYF. Written as DNA, the CDR3 is TGTGCCAGCAGCCCAACCCCGGGACAGGGGGCCAACTCCTACGAGCAGTACTTC. Drawing the rest from reference TRBV7-9 and TRBJ2-7, the complete variable domain is DTGVSQNPRHKITKRGQNVTFRCDPISEHNRLYWYRQTLGQGPEFLTYFQNEAQLEKSRLLSDRFSAERPKGSFSTLEIQRTEQGDSAMYLCASSPTPGQGANSYEQYFGPGTRLTVT.

CDR3 DNA sequence: TGTGCCAGCAGCTTAGTTACAGGGGGGGAGCAGTACTTC. As protein: CASSLVTGGEQYF. This sequence joins TRBV11-2 and TRBJ2-7; TRBD1 matches 8 bases. Germline CDR1 is SGHAT and CDR2 is FQNNGV. This CDR3 has 13 residues. V was pared by 1 base and J by 7 bases, with 3 bases of the junction left unmatched. Using reference TRBV11-2 and TRBJ2-7 for the parts outside the CDR3, the full variable domain is EAGVAQSPRYKIIEKRQSVAFWCNPISGHATLYWYQQILGQGPKLLIQFQNNGVVDDSQLPKDRFSAERLKGVDSTLKIQPAKLEDSAVYLCASSLVTGGEQYFGPGTRLTVT.

The chain couples TRBV5-8 to TRBJ2-7; D perhaps matches TRBD1 (5 bases). V lost 1 base to trimming and J lost 6 bases, with 8 bases between them. Germline V gives CDR1 SGHTS, CDR2 YDEGEE. CDR3 length: 12 residues. Written as DNA, the CDR3 is TGTGCCAGCAGCTTGCGCAGGGCCGAGCAGTACTTC. Protein sequence: CASSLRRAEQYF.

The chain is built from TRBV23-1 and TRBJ2-7, with 7 bases lining up with TRBD1. TRBV23-1 is marked as an open reading frame, function uncertain. Trimming at V came to 4 bases and at J to 1 base, leaving 16 bases not matched to a gene. CDR3 length: 18 residues. CDR3 sequence: CASSRRAPRDRGSYEQYF. For the CDR3, the DNA is TGCGCCAGCAGTCGCCGTGCTCCCCGGGACAGAGGATCCTACGAGCAGTACTTC.

CDR3 DNA sequence: TGCGCCAGCAGCTGGACAGGGCACACAGATACGCAGTATTTT. This gives the protein CASSWTGHTDTQYF. The genes are TRBV5-1 and TRBJ2-3; 8 bases are a match to TRBD1. CDR1 SGHRS and CDR2 YFSETQ come from the germline V gene. The CDR3 has 14 residues. V dropped 3 bases and J dropped 2; count of bases not matched to a gene: 2. Based on the CDR3 plus reference TRBV5-1 and TRBJ2-3, the full variable domain is KAGVTQTPRYLIKTRGQQVTLSCSPISGHRSVSWYQQTPGQGLQFLFEYFSETQRNKGNFPGRFSGRQFSNSRSEMNVSTLELGDSALYLCASSWTGHTDTQYFGPGTRLTVL.

The V call is TRBV5-1, the J call TRBJ2-6; 9 bases are a match to TRBD1. Germline V gene sequence: CDR1 SGHRS, CDR2 YFSETQ. CDR3 length equals 20 residues. V gave up 2 bases and J gave up 0 bases; unmatched junction bases: 12. CDR3 protein: CASSFNRGLDALSGANVLTF. For the CDR3, the DNA is TGCGCCAGCAGCTTTAACAGGGGGCTTGATGCCCTCTCTGGGGCCAACGTCCTGACTTTC.

The gene calls are TRBV5-1 and TRBJ1-1; 8 bases match TRBD1. V was pared by 0 bases and J by 5 bases, with 12 bases of the junction left unmatched. The CDR3 is made up of 17 amino acids. Germline lookup yields CDR1 SGHRS and CDR2 YFSETQ. This CDR3 reads CASSLAIRRGQETEAFF. As DNA, the CDR3 is TGCGCCAGCAGCTTGGCCATCAGGAGGGGACAGGAGACTGAAGCTTTCTTT.